The sequence of this T cell receptor beta chain was determined in a study of OX40 agonist ivuxolimab in advanced cancers. Broadly, across the study: Ivuxolimab was a fully human IgG2 agonistic monoclonal antibody targeting the costimulatory receptor OX40 (CD134). Intravenous ivuxolimab was administered to patients every 2 weeks at six dose levels: 0.01, 0.1, 0.3, 1.5, 3 and 10 mg/kg. Of the approximately 50 patients in dose escalation, some 20 had hepatocellular carcinoma, some 15 had melanoma, 9 had renal cell carcinoma and 9 had head and neck cancer. In the dose-escalation cohort, around four fifths of patients were male, and the mean age was roughly 60 years, with a range of roughly 20 to 79. Patients were allowed to have had prior anti-PD-1, anti-PD-L1 or anti-CTLA-4 therapy, and less than 45% of the dose-escalation patients had previously received checkpoint inhibitors. Partial responses occurred in three dose-escalation patients: two with cutaneous melanoma and one with hepatocellular carcinoma. Peripheral TCRbeta sequencing was intended to test whether TCR sequence diversity was altered and clonal T-cell expansion was caused by ivuxolimab. The paper reports the monotherapy dose-escalation portion (N of about 50 patients) of the phase I ivuxolimab trial. Study-wide conclusions, independent of this receptor: Partial responders in the 0.1-3.0 mg/kg groups had among the lowest normalized peripheral clonal expansion, especially among CD8+ T cells. Which antigens the clonally expanded peripheral T cells were specific for was not determined. At doses from 0.1 to 3.0 mg/kg, clonal expansion was seen in both CD4+ and CD8+ blood T cells between baseline and week 6. On average, CD8+ T cells showed more expanded clones than CD4+ T cells after ivuxolimab. Low levels of normalized T-cell clonal expansion were also seen in some nonresponding patients.

For sequencing of the TCRbeta CDR3 region, genomic DNA was extracted from the sorted cells. The immunoSEQ Assay was used for sequencing of TCRbeta CDR3 regions. The immuneACCESS repertoire file appears here via TCRdb, limited to in-frame rearrangements. These files lack a portion of the clones; in checked studies, under half of the deficit traces to unresolved V genes, and the cause of the others is not known. The sample table lists roughly 66,000 clones, 75% to 85% of them with a count of one. Approximately 0.38% of the sample lies in the top ten. Note on this clone: No antigen is known for it. Base quality data are lacking; no much larger clone is found one base away.

Ends trimmed: V by 5 bases, J by 0 bases; bases unmatched to a gene: 4. CDR1 and CDR2, per the germline V gene (reference sequence), are SEHNR and FQNEAQ. The CDR3 measures 15 amino acids from cysteine to phenylalanine. The read is trimmed to its CDR3 DNA, 45 bases read in frame from base 1. Patients with autoimmune disease history or receiving systemic immunosuppression were excluded from the trial. Peripheral blood for TCR sequencing was collected from all dose cohorts at baseline, on cycle 4 day 1, and on cycle 7 day 1. Samples came from an open-label, multicenter, first-in-human phase I dose-escalation trial of ivuxolimab. The trial enrolled adults with locally advanced or metastatic head and neck squamous cell, hepatocellular, melanoma or renal cell carcinoma. Before TCR sequencing, CD4+ T cells and CD8+ T cells were sorted from peripheral blood as separate populations.

This clonotype was sampled from an adult with an advanced solid tumor such as melanoma, head and neck, liver or kidney cancer. Recombination linked TRBV7-9 to TRBJ1-1; 9 middle bases align to TRBD1. Specimen: CD4+ or CD8+ T cells sorted from blood, collected in a trial of the OX40 agonist ivuxolimab. The nucleotide sequence is TGTGCCAGCAGCCTCAGACAGGGGGTGAACACTGAAGCTTTCTTT. Its protein is CASSLRQGVNTEAFF.